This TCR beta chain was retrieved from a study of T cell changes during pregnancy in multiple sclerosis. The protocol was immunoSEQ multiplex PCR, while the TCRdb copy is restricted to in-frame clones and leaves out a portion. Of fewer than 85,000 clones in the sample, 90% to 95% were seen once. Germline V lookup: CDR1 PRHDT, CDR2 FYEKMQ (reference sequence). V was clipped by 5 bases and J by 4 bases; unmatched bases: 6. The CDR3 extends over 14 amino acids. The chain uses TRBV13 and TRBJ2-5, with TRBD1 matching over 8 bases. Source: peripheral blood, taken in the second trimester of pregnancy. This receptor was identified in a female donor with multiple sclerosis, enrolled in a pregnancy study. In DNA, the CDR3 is TGTGCCAGCAGCCCCTTGGACAGGGTAGAGACCCAGTACTTC. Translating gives CASSPLDRVETQYF. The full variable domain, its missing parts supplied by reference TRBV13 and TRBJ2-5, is AAGVIQSPRHLIKEKRETATLKCYPIPRHDTVYWYQQGPGQDPQFLISFYEKMQSDKGSIPDRFSAQQFSDYHSELNMSSLELGDSALYFCASSPLDRVETQYFGPGTRLLVL.